Following are 20 T cell receptor beta chains from one sample sequenced in a study of identifying expanded T cells in peripheral blood (dated by TCRdb to the late 2010s). Library creation used the immunoSEQ multiplex PCR assay. TCRdb mirrors the immuneACCESS table, restricted to in-frame sequences. Some clones are absent from its copies; in checked studies, under half trace to an unresolved V gene, and the reason for the others is unknown. Within this sample are approximately 57,000 clones, with about 92% of them counted one time only. Roughly 3.5% of the sample lies in the top ten. The material sequenced was blood. The receptors here all came from a person aged 18-70 years in good health.

The rearrangement joins TRBV30 to TRBJ1-2; D remains ambiguous. CDR3 length equals 11 residues. Germline V gene lookup returns CDR1 GTSNPN and CDR2 SVGIG (reference sequence). Trimming cost V 0 bases and J 6 bases, with 5 bases left between them. In DNA form, the CDR3 reads TGTGCCTGGAGTGTGGTGGATGGCTACACCTTC. Amino acid sequence: CAWSVVDGYTF.

This clone was observed a few times. The chain employs TRBV11-1 and TRBJ2-7, with TRBD2 matching over 11 bases. V lost 3 bases to trimming and J lost 5 bases; unmatched junction nucleotides: 6. There are 15 residues in the CDR3. The germline V gene encodes CDR1 SGHAT and CDR2 FQDESV (reference sequence). This CDR3 is CASSLELAGAHEQYF. As DNA, the CDR3 is TGTGCCAGCAGCTTGGAACTAGCGGGAGCCCACGAGCAGTACTTC.

The gene calls are TRBV5-1 and TRBJ2-1; D uncertain. The CDR3 runs to 11 residues. The V gene lost 1 base and the J gene lost 8 bases, with 4 bases spanning the gap. Germline V CDR1 and CDR2: SGHRS, YFSETQ. The CDR3 here is CASSLLDEQFF. As DNA, the CDR3 is TGCGCCAGCAGCTTGTTGGATGAGCAGTTCTTC. Full variable domain (rest looked up from reference TRBV5-1 and TRBJ2-1): KAGVTQTPRYLIKTRGQQVTLSCSPISGHRSVSWYQQTPGQGLQFLFEYFSETQRNKGNFPGRFSGRQFSNSRSEMNVSTLELGDSALYLCASSLLDEQFFGPGTRLTVL.

This chain links TRBV4-1 with TRBJ2-1; TRBD2 aligns across 12 bases. The V gene's germline CDR1 is MGHRA and CDR2 YSYEKL. V dropped 6 bases and J dropped 7; count of bases not matched to a gene: 7. The CDR3 loop spans 15 amino acids. CDR3 region: CASRSRTSGKNEQFF. CDR3 in DNA: TGCGCCAGCAGAAGTAGGACTAGCGGGAAAAATGAGCAGTTCTTC.

The V call is TRBV15, the J call TRBJ2-1, with a tentative D call TRBD2 (5 bases). Germline V gives CDR1 LNHNV, CDR2 YYDKDF (reference sequence). The V and J ends lost 0 bases and 7 bases respectively, with 16 bases between them. This CDR3 comprises 16 residues. In DNA form, the CDR3 reads TGTGCCACCAGCAGAGATCCGGGGAACCAAAGGAATGAGCAGTTCTTC. It codes for CATSRDPGNQRNEQFF.

CDR3 sequence reads: CASSIGRQGRSDTQYF. The CDR3 bases are TGTGCCAGTAGTATAGGGAGACAGGGTAGATCAGATACGCAGTATTTT. The chain employs TRBV19 and TRBJ2-3, with 7 bases that match TRBD1. Germline values: CDR1 LNHDA, CDR2 SQIVND (reference sequence). The CDR3 loop spans 16 amino acids. Losses at the gene ends were 1 base for V and 4 bases for J; bases not matched to a gene: 8.

This clone has only one observation. CDR3 region: CASSLDRFSNSPLHF. For the CDR3, the DNA is TGTGCCAGCAGCTTGGACAGGTTCAGTAATTCACCCCTCCACTTT. This chain uses TRBV5-4 with TRBJ1-6; D may be TRBD1 (5 bases). V was clipped by 0 bases and J by 6 bases, with 10 bases between them. The length of the CDR3 is 15 residues. CDR1 is SGHNT and CDR2 is YYREEE in the germline V gene (reference sequence).

The chain has TRBV5-4 and TRBJ2-5, with D possibly TRBD1 on 5 matching bases. CDR3 length equals 14 residues. The germline V gene has CDR1 SGHNT and CDR2 YYREEE (reference sequence). Between the trimmed V and J ends, which lost 4 bases and 3 bases, there was a span of 13 bases. For the CDR3, the DNA is TGTGCCAGCAGCATGGGGCACTCCAAAGAGACCCAGTACTTC. Its protein is CASSMGHSKETQYF.

The chain is built from TRBV5-5 and TRBJ2-5; perhaps D is TRBD1 or TRBD2 (5 bases each). The CDR3 length is 14 residues. Trimming cost V 4 bases and J 5 bases, with 15 bases left between them. Germline V CDR1 and CDR2: SGHKS, YYEKEE (reference sequence). CDR3 in DNA: TGTGCCAGCAGCCTGACCCCGGGGCCTGAGACCCAGTACTTC. Its protein product is CASSLTPGPETQYF.

The chain's CDR3 is CASSQDQGTKNQPQHF. For the CDR3, the DNA is TGTGCCAGCAGCCAAGATCAAGGAACCAAAAATCAGCCCCAGCATTTT. The V gene is TRBV4-2, the J gene TRBJ1-5; D unclear. Germline assignment: CDR1 LGHNA and CDR2 YNFKEQ. There are 16 residues in the CDR3. The ends were cut back, 0 bases at V and 4 bases at J, with 13 bases in the middle.

This sequence joins TRBV15 and TRBJ1-4; 7 bases are a match to TRBD1. This CDR3 region has 15 residues. CDR1 LNHNV and CDR2 YYDKDF come from the germline V gene (reference sequence). With V trimmed by 3 bases and J by 8 bases, 9 bases remained unmatched. In DNA, the CDR3 is TGTGCCACCAGCAGTCACCGGGACAGAGGCGAAAAACTGTTTTTT. The encoded protein is CATSSHRDRGEKLFF. Drawing the rest from reference TRBV15 and TRBJ1-4, the complete variable domain is DAMVIQNPRYQVTQFGKPVTLSCSQTLNHNVMYWYQQKSSQAPKLLFHYYDKDFNNEADTPDNFQSRRPNTSFCFLDIRSPGLGDTAMYLCATSSHRDRGEKLFFGSGTQLSVL.

The rearrangement links TRBV7-2 to TRBJ2-3, with D uncertain. Germline V gives CDR1 SGHTA, CDR2 FQGNSA. The length of the CDR3 is 13 residues. Trimming shortened V by 2 bases and J by 7 bases, and 10 bases separated the two germline ends. The CDR3: CASSLRGDNTQYF. CDR3 in DNA: TGTGCCAGCAGCTTACGAGGAGATAATACGCAGTATTTT.

The V gene is TRBV28, the J gene TRBJ1-2, with 9 bases that match TRBD1. The CDR3 totals 15 residues. CDR1 MDHEN and CDR2 SYDVKM come from the germline V gene. Trimming took 5 bases from V and 8 from J; bases not matched to a gene: 12. The CDR3 reads CASSPGGQGMRGYTF. The CDR3 DNA sequence: TGTGCCAGCAGTCCGGGGGGACAGGGTATGAGGGGCTACACCTTC.

This clone appeared once. The gene calls are TRBV18 and TRBJ2-3; a possible D gene is TRBD1 (6 bases). Trimming removed 5 bases from V and 2 bases from J, with 8 bases in between. This CDR3 has 13 amino acids. The V gene's germline CDR1 is KGHSH and CDR2 LQKENI. In nucleotides, the CDR3 is TGTGCCAGCTCAAAGGGGGTCACAGATACGCAGTATTTT. Protein: CASSKGVTDTQYF.

Concerning this clone itself: The germline gene is not matched at one end of the junction; a read error may be the cause. The V call is TRBV7-7, the J call TRBJ2-7; TRBD2 aligns across 8 bases. There are 17 residues in the CDR3. The germline CDR1 and CDR2 sequences are SSHAT and FNYEAQ (reference sequence). CDR3 DNA sequence: TGTGCTAGCAGCCCCTCTAGCTCGGGGGGGGGCTTCGCCGAGCAGTACTTC. This gives the protein CASSPSSSGGGFAEQYF.

The chain recombines TRBV5-6 with TRBJ1-1; D unresolved. In germline, CDR1 is SGHDT, CDR2 YYEEEE. The CDR3 sequence is 12 residues long. V dropped 2 bases and J dropped 8 bases, with 10 bases sitting between them. In DNA, the CDR3 is TGTGCCAGCAGCTTTGCGGCGGGGGAAGCTTTCTTT. Its translation: CASSFAAGEAFF.

V gene TRBV18 combines with J gene TRBJ2-5, with TRBD1 as a possible D gene (5 bases). Germline-derived CDR1 and CDR2 are KGHSH and LQKENI. The CDR3 runs 15 residues. V was trimmed by 3 bases and J by 1 base, leaving 12 bases between them. This CDR3 is CASSPPQGTQETQYF. The CDR3 region has the DNA TGTGCCAGCTCACCCCCTCAGGGAACCCAAGAGACCCAGTACTTC.

This clone was seen a few times. The J gene is TRBJ1-5, the V gene TRBV30, with 8 nucleotides matching TRBD1. This CDR3 is 13 amino acids long. With V trimmed by 8 bases and J by 6 bases, 9 bases remained unmatched. The germline V gene has CDR1 GTSNPN and CDR2 SVGIG (reference sequence). The CDR3 loop reads CAVSGGNGQPQHF. CDR3 DNA: TGTGCCGTATCAGGGGGCAACGGTCAGCCCCAGCATTTT.

This chain joins TRBV6-6 and TRBJ1-1, with D uncertain. Per the germline V gene, CDR1 is MNHNY and CDR2 is SVGAGI (reference sequence). This CDR3 is 14 amino acids long. The V gene lost 2 bases and the J gene lost 3 bases, with 10 bases spanning the gap. CDR3: CASSYRLADTEAFF. In DNA form, the CDR3 reads TGTGCCAGCAGTTACCGGTTGGCGGACACTGAAGCTTTCTTT.

The rearrangement joins TRBV7-9 to TRBJ1-2, with D possibly being TRBD1 (6 bases). Germline V gives CDR1 SEHNR, CDR2 FQNEAQ (reference sequence). The CDR3 runs to 15 residues. Between the trimmed V and J ends, which lost 6 bases and 0 bases, there was a span of 14 bases. This CDR3 reads CASRSSGESNYGYTF. The CDR3 bases are TGTGCCAGCAGGTCCTCAGGGGAGTCTAACTATGGCTACACCTTC.